In this sample, the clone carrying this TCR beta chain turned up a few times. This sample was included in a study of T cells of healthy individuals. TCRdb analysed the 5' RACE reads with MiXCR anew, one entry per CDR3 protein. The sample lists over 95,000 distinct CDR3 sequences, approximately 15% occurring once. The source is a human donor in good health.

The CDR3 spells CATYPGAGPGANVLTF. The DNA of the CDR3 is TGTGCCACTTACCCGGGAGCTGGTCCTGGGGCCAACGTCCTGACTTTC. The V gene is TRBV10-3, the J gene TRBJ2-6, with D tentatively TRBD2 (6 bases). This CDR3 is built from 16 residues. Trimming stripped 10 bases from V and 2 bases from J, with 18 bases between. The V gene's germline CDR1 is ENHRY and CDR2 SYGVKD.